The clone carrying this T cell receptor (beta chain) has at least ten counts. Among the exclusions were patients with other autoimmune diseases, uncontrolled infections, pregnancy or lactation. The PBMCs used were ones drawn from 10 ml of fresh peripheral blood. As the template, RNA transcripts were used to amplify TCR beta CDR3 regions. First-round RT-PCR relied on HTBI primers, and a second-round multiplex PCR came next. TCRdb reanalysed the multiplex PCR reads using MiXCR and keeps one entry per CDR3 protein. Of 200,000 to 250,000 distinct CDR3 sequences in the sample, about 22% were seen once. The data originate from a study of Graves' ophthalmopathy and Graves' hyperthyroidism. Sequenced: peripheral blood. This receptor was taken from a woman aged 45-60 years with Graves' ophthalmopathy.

In DNA form, the CDR3 reads TGTGCCACCAGTCCTCGTAGGGGCAGCAATCAGCCCCAGCATTTT. Protein product: CATSPRRGSNQPQHF. The chain is built from TRBV24-1 and TRBJ1-5, with D possibly TRBD1 on 5 matching bases. Deletions cut 6 bases from V and 1 base from J, with 12 bases between. The CDR3 loop spans 15 amino acids. Per germline, CDR1 KGHDR and CDR2 SFDVKD.